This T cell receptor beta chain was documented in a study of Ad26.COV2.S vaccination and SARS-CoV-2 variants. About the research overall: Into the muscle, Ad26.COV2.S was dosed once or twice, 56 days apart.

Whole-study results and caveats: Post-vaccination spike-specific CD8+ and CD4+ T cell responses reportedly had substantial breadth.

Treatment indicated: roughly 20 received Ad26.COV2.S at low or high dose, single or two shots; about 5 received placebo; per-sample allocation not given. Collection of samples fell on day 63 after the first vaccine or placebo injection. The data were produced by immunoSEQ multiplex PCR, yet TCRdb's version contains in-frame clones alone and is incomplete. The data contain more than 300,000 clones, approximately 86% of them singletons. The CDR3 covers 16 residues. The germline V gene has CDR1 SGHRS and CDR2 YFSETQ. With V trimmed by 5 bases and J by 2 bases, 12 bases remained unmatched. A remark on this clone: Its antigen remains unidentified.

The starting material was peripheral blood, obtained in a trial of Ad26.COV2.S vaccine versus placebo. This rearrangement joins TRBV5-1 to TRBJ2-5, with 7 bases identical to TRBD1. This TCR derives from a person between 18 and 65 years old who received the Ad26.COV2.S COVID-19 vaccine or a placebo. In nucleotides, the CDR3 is TGCGCCAGCAGTAGAGGGGGCGCGGGTGGACAAGAGACCCAGTACTTC. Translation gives CASSRGGAGGQETQYF.